These T cell receptor beta chains were read from a single sample in a study of T cell repertoires in cytomegalovirus infection. Their specific antigens are unknown. In TCRdb, the reads were re-called with MiXCR into one record per CDR3 protein. The data contain some 310,000 distinct CDR3 sequences, around a quarter of them singletons. The sequenced sample was cultured PBMCs, obtained from culture after CMV antigen stimulation. The receptors come from a human donor in good health (CMV status not recorded). Some clones in this sample may be carry-over from other donors' samples. Each CDR3 is given with its conserved first and last residue. Fields, in order: D gene, J gene, clone size, CDR3 length, V gene, CDR3 DNA, CDR3 protein. D genes are given only for firm matches. For some rows the clone size is stated as once, few or many, or as a class when expanded; others skip it.

.	TRBJ2-2	few	13	TRBV6-2/TRBV6-3	TGTGCCAGCAGGCCACAAAGCACCGGGGAGCTGTTTTTT	CASRPQSTGELFF
.	TRBJ2-3	.	16	TRBV27	TGTGCCAGCAGGGTCGGTGGGGGTAGTTACACAGATACGCAGTATTTT	CASRVGGGSYTDTQYF
TRBD2	TRBJ2-3	.	15	TRBV5-1	TGCGCCAGCAGCTTGGAAGCGGGAGCAGCAGATACGCAGTATTTT	CASSLEAGAADTQYF
TRBD2	TRBJ2-3	few	17	TRBV11-2	TGTGCCAGCAGCGCACGCTTCTCAGCGGGGGCTAGGGATACGCAGTATTTT	CASSARFSAGARDTQYF
TRBD2	TRBJ2-1	few	16	TRBV28	TGTGCCAGCAGTTTAGGCGGGAGCGGGACCTTGGATGAGCAGTTCTTC	CASSLGGSGTLDEQFF
.	TRBJ2-3	.	11	TRBV2	TGTGCCAGCAGTGAAGACAGCATCGGGTATTTT	CASSEDSIGYF
.	TRBJ2-3	many	16	TRBV7-2	TGTGCCAGCAGCCGTACCGGGACAACCATCACAGATACGCAGTATTTT	CASSRTGTTITDTQYF
.	TRBJ1-2	few	14	TRBV12-3/TRBV12-4	TGTGCCAGCAGTCCATGGACGGAGAACTATGGCTACACCTTC	CASSPWTENYGYTF
.	TRBJ2-2	few	15	TRBV4-3	TGCGCCAGCAGCCAAGATCGGCTAAGCACCGGGGAGCTGTTTTTT	CASSQDRLSTGELFF
.	TRBJ2-1	few	13	TRBV11-2	TGTGCCAGCAAGAGAATGGGGGCTAACGAGCAGTTCTTC	CASKRMGANEQFF
.	TRBJ1-1	few	14	TRBV6-2/TRBV6-3	TGTGCCAGCAAGGGAACGGGAGGCAGCACTGAAGCTTTCTTT	CASKGTGGSTEAFF
.	TRBJ1-3	.	17	TRBV10-3	TGTGCCATCAGTGCCGGGACGGGAAGGCTCTCTGGAAACACCATATATTTT	CAISAGTGRLSGNTIYF
.	TRBJ2-7	.	12	TRBV28	TGTGCCAGCAGCCTAAGGTGGGGCGAGCAGTACTTC	CASSLRWGEQYF
TRBD1	TRBJ2-5	.	15	TRBV11-2	TGTGCCAGCAGCACCGAAGGACAGGATCAAGAGACCCAGTACTTC	CASSTEGQDQETQYF
.	TRBJ1-2	few	12	TRBV28	TGTGCCAGCAGTCAGGGAATTGAGGGCTACACCTTC	CASSQGIEGYTF
.	TRBJ1-2	.	15	TRBV7-2	TGTGCCAGCAGCTTAGAACTTCACAGTAACTATGGCTACACCTTC	CASSLELHSNYGYTF
TRBD2	TRBJ2-1	.	14	TRBV23-1	TGCGCCAGCACCCAACTAGCGGGATGGAATGAGCAGTTCTTC	CASTQLAGWNEQFF
.	TRBJ2-5	.	15	TRBV10-3	TGTGCCATCAGTACTAGACTCGCTGGCCAAGAGACCCAGTACTTC	CAISTRLAGQETQYF
TRBD2	TRBJ2-2	.	15	TRBV4-3	TGCGCCAGCAGCCAAACAGGGACTAGCACCGGGGAGCTGTTTTTT	CASSQTGTSTGELFF
.	TRBJ2-1	.	21	TRBV24-1	TGTGCCACCAGTGATTTGTATAAACCCGTGGGTCCAGGGAGCTCCTACAATGAGCAGTTCTTC	CATSDLYKPVGPGSSYNEQFF
.	TRBJ1-6	.	15	TRBV18	TGTGCCAGCTCACCACTGACAGAGGATAATTCACCCCTCCACTTT	CASSPLTEDNSPLHF
.	TRBJ2-1	.	12	TRBV7-9	TGTGCCAGCAGCCTCGGGCCCGCTGAGCAGTTCTTC	CASSLGPAEQFF
TRBD2	TRBJ2-7	.	15	TRBV20-1	TGCAGTGCTAGAGATCAGTCTAGCGGGAGGTGGGGGCAGTACTTC	CSARDQSSGRWGQYF
.	TRBJ2-1	.	14	TRBV27	TGTGCCAGCAGTTTTACTAGCCTCTACAATGAGCAGTTCTTC	CASSFTSLYNEQFF
TRBD1	TRBJ1-2	.	12	TRBV20-1	TGTAGTGCTCAACCGGACAGGGCTGGCTACACCTTC	CSAQPDRAGYTF
.	TRBJ2-5	.	13	TRBV7-2	TGTGCCAGCAGCCTAACAAGGCTCCAGACCCAGTACTTC	CASSLTRLQTQYF
.	TRBJ2-1	.	13	TRBV6-1	TGTGCCAGCAGTGGCCGGTCAGGGGATGAGCAGTTCTTC	CASSGRSGDEQFF
.	TRBJ2-3	.	15	TRBV11-3	TGTGCCAGCAGCTTAGATCTCCCCCTCACAGATACGCAGTATTTT	CASSLDLPLTDTQYF
.	TRBJ2-3	.	13	TRBV7-2	TGTGCCAGCAGCTCAGCCGGGACCATGGCGCAGTATTTT	CASSSAGTMAQYF
TRBD2	TRBJ2-2	few	18	TRBV4-1	TGCGCCAGCAGCCAAGAAGGGAGCGGGAGCCCATGGGCCCGGGAGCTGTTTTTT	CASSQEGSGSPWARELFF
.	TRBJ2-1	few	13	TRBV28	TGTGCCAGCAGCTTGCTTGGGGTTGGTGAGCAGTTCTTC	CASSLLGVGEQFF
.	TRBJ2-7	.	16	TRBV20-1	TGCAGTGCCCGGACTTCGGGGACTGCGGGACCCTACGAGCAGTACTTC	CSARTSGTAGPYEQYF
.	TRBJ1-1	.	15	TRBV19	TGTGCCAGTAGTATAGGCGGGACATCGAACACTGAAGCTTTCTTT	CASSIGGTSNTEAFF
TRBD2	TRBJ2-3	.	15	TRBV5-4	TGTGCCAGCAGAGAGCGGGAGGGCCTAACCGATACGCAGTATTTT	CASREREGLTDTQYF
.	TRBJ2-1	few	13	TRBV6-1	TGTGCCAGCAGTGAAGGAACGGGGATCGGGCAGTTCTTC	CASSEGTGIGQFF
.	TRBJ2-1	few	14	TRBV20-1	TGCAGTGCTATTCGCCTACCCATAGGCAATGAGCAGTTCTTC	CSAIRLPIGNEQFF
TRBD1	TRBJ2-5	.	13	TRBV20-1	TGCAGTGGGACTCGGACAGGCGCCAAAGCCCAGTACTTC	CSGTRTGAKAQYF
.	TRBJ2-5	many	13	TRBV7-2	TGTGCCAGCAGCTTTGGACTATCCGGGACCCAGTACTTC	CASSFGLSGTQYF
.	TRBJ1-2	.	16	TRBV4-1	TGCGCCAGCAGCCAGGCCGGGACCACACCAAACTATGGCTACACCTTC	CASSQAGTTPNYGYTF
TRBD1	TRBJ2-2	few	14	TRBV6-2/TRBV6-3	TGTGCCAGCAGTTACTTACAGGGGAACTGGGAGCTGTTTTTT	CASSYLQGNWELFF
.	TRBJ2-5	few	15	TRBV3-1	TGTGCCAGCAGCTCCGGGTCCCGTAGACAGGAGACCCAGTACTTC	CASSSGSRRQETQYF
TRBD2	TRBJ2-7	.	15	TRBV20-1	TGCAGTGCTAGACAGGGGACTAGCGCACCCTACGAGCAGTACTTC	CSARQGTSAPYEQYF
.	TRBJ2-5	.	15	TRBV24-1	TGTGCCACCAGTGATTATCGCGGAGCCCAAGAGACCCAGTACTTC	CATSDYRGAQETQYF
.	TRBJ2-4	.	18	TRBV7-9	TGTGCCAGCAGCTTAGACGGGTGGGAGGCCCTAGCCAAAAACATTCAGTACTTC	CASSLDGWEALAKNIQYF
.	TRBJ2-7	many	12	TRBV7-8	TGTGCCAGCAGCCAGGCTTTCTACGAGCAGTACTTC	CASSQAFYEQYF
TRBD2	TRBJ2-5	.	20	TRBV7-9	TGTGCCAGCAGTCGATACGGACTAGCGGGAGAATATTGGGGCCAAGAGACCCAGTACTTC	CASSRYGLAGEYWGQETQYF
.	TRBJ1-1	few	13	TRBV19	TGTGCCAGTAGGTACCTCCGGAACACTGAAGCTTTCTTT	CASRYLRNTEAFF
TRBD2	TRBJ2-7	few	16	TRBV6-6	TGTGCCAGCAGTGCGGGGGGTAGCGGGAGACGCTACGAGCAGTACTTC	CASSAGGSGRRYEQYF
TRBD2	TRBJ2-1	many	16	TRBV12-3/TRBV12-4	TGTGCCAGCAGTCGATCCGGGACTACCCTTCGGAATGAGCAGTTCTTC	CASSRSGTTLRNEQFF
TRBD1	TRBJ2-2	once	16	TRBV7-2	TGTGCCAGCAGCTACGGGGGACAGGGCCGAACCGGGGAGCTGTTTTTT	CASSYGGQGRTGELFF
TRBD2	TRBJ2-1	.	15	TRBV20-1	TGCAGTGCCCACGCTGGACTAGCGGGAGTCAATGAGCAGTTCTTC	CSAHAGLAGVNEQFF
.	TRBJ2-7	many	14	TRBV7-6	TGTGCCAGCAGCTTCCGGGACTCCTCCTACGAGCAGTACTTC	CASSFRDSSYEQYF
.	TRBJ1-4	.	14	TRBV10-2	TGCGCCAGCAGAGAGCTAGGCGGGTATGAAAAACTGTTTTTT	CASRELGGYEKLFF
.	TRBJ2-3	few	16	TRBV7-6	TGTGCCAGCAGCGAACCTTACAGGGAGAGGGCAGATACGCAGTATTTT	CASSEPYRERADTQYF
.	TRBJ1-5	.	12	TRBV12-3/TRBV12-4	TGTGCCAGCAGTTTAGGGTATCAGCCCCAGCATTTT	CASSLGYQPQHF
TRBD1	TRBJ2-7	many	16	TRBV7-6	TGTGCCAGCAGCTTAGGTTCGAGGGACAGCCGCGGCGAGCAGTACTTC	CASSLGSRDSRGEQYF
.	TRBJ2-1	.	13	TRBV24-1	TGTGCCACCAGTGATACCATTTCCAATGAGCAGTTCTTC	CATSDTISNEQFF